Below are 8 T cell receptor beta chains sequenced from a single sample in a study of identical twins. One entry per CDR3 protein, called by TCRdb with MiXCR from the 5' RACE reads. The table has 1.5 million to 2 million distinct CDR3 sequences, around a third seen once. The sample was cord blood. These receptors came from a newborn girl in good health.

The chain employs TRBV20-1 and TRBJ1-2; D uncertain. The CDR3 extends over 13 amino acids. Germline lookup yields CDR1 DFQATT and CDR2 SNEGSKA (reference sequence). The V end lost 0 bases, the J end lost 5 bases, and 10 bases lay between the germline ends. The CDR3 here is CSARDEAEYGYTF. The CDR3 coding sequence is TGCAGTGCTAGAGACGAGGCTGAGTATGGCTACACCTTC.

This clonotype appeared a few times. V usage is TRBV4-1 and J usage is TRBJ1-2, with 8 bases matching TRBD1. Germline CDR1 reads MGHRA; CDR2 reads YSYEKL. The junction had 8 bases not matched to a gene; V was cut back by 4 bases and J by 4 bases. This CDR3 contains 15 residues. CDR3 sequence (DNA): TGCGCCAGCAGCCTATCAGGGGGCGCTACCTATGGCTACACCTTC. This gives the protein CASSLSGGATYGYTF.

The rearrangement joins TRBV20-1 to TRBJ2-2, with D maybe TRBD2 (5 bases). With 1 base removed from V and 5 bases from J, the gap between germline ends came to 11 bases. This CDR3 has 14 residues. Germline assignment: CDR1 DFQATT and CDR2 SNEGSKA (reference sequence). The DNA of the CDR3 is TGCAGTGCTAGAGCTAGCCCGGTGACCGGGGAGCTGTTTTTT. The encoded protein is CSARASPVTGELFF.

This sequence joins TRBV5-1 and TRBJ2-5, with 11 positions matching TRBD2. The CDR3 contains 16 residues. V was pared by 2 bases and J by 11 bases, with 14 bases of the junction left unmatched. The germline V gene encodes CDR1 SGHRS and CDR2 YFSETQ. CDR3 nucleotide sequence: TGCGCCAGCAGCTTCTTGCGACTAGCGGGGTTGCATGAGCAGTACTTC. Protein sequence: CASSFLRLAGLHEQYF.

V usage is TRBV6-1 and J usage is TRBJ2-3; TRBD2 matches 11 bases. The CDR3 is 16 amino acids. Germline lookup yields CDR1 MNHNS and CDR2 SASEGT. V lost 6 bases, J lost 2 bases, and 7 bases stayed unmatched. The CDR3 here is CASSVGTSGITDTQYF. The CDR3 nucleotides are TGTGCCAGCAGCGTTGGGACTAGCGGTATCACAGATACGCAGTATTTT.

This chain uses TRBV3-1 with TRBJ2-3; D remains unclear. Looked up from germline, CDR1 is LGHDT and CDR2 is YNNKEL (reference sequence). CDR3 length: 14 residues. With 1 base removed from V and 0 bases from J, the gap between germline ends came to 5 bases. The CDR3 sequence is CASSQVQSTDTQYF. CDR3 DNA: TGTGCCAGCAGCCAAGTCCAGAGCACAGATACGCAGTATTTT.

V is TRBV12-3 or TRBV12-4 and J is TRBJ2-3, with D possibly matching TRBD2 (6 bases). This CDR3 is built from 14 residues. The V end was cut by 3 bases, the J end by 3 bases, with 10 bases between. The chain's CDR3 is CASSLMGRTDTQYF. Here the CDR3 DNA reads TGTGCCAGCAGTTTGATGGGGAGGACAGATACGCAGTATTTT.

V usage is TRBV7-2 and J usage is TRBJ1-4, with D uncertain. The CDR3 is made up of 15 amino acids. Trimming stripped 0 bases from V and 8 bases from J, with 13 bases between. From germline, CDR1 is SGHTA and CDR2 FQGNSA. The CDR3, as DNA: TGTGCCAGCAGCTTAGCAGCGGGAATGGGGGAAAAACTGTTTTTT. Translated, it gives CASSLAAGMGEKLFF.